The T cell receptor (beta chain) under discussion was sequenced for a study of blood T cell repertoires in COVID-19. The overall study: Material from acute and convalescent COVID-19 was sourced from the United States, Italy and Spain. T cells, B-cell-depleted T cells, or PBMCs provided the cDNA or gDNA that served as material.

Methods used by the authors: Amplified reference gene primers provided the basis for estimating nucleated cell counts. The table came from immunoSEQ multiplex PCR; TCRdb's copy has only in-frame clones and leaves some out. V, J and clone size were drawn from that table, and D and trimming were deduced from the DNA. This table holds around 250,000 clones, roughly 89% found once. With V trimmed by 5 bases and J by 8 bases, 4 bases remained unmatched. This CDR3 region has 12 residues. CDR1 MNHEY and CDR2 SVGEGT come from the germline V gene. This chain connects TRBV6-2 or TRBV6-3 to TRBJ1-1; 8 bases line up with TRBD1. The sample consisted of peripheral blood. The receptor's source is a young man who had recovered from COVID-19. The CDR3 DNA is TGTGCCAGCAGTCGTGGACAGGGAGAAGCTTTCTTT. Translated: CASSRGQGEAFF.